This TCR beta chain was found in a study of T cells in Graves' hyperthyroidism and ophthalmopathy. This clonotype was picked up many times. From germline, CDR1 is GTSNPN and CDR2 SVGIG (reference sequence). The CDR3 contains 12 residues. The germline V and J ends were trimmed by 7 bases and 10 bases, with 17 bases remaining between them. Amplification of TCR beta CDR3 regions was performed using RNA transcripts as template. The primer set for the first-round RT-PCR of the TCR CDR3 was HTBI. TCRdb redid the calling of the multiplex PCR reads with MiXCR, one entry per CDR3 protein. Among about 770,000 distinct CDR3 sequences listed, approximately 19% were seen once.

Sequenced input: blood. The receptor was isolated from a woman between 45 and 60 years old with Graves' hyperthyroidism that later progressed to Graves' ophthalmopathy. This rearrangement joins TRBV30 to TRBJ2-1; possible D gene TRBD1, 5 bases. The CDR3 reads CASTQGREEQFF. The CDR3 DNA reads TGTGCCTCGACGCAGGGTAGAGAGGAGCAGTTCTTC.